The table lists the clone carrying this T cell receptor beta chain with a few counts. The antigen is unknown. Trimming cost V 6 bases and J 7 bases, with 16 bases left between them. This CDR3 contains 13 residues. Germline V lookup: CDR1 DFQATT, CDR2 SNEGSKA (reference sequence). The Oncomine TCR Beta short-read assay was what sequenced the DNA obtained from cultured CD4+ T cells. Extraction of genomic DNA was performed on cultured CD4+ T cells. Each CDR3 protein gets one entry after TCRdb re-called the PCR reads with MiXCR. Of about 6,300 distinct CDR3 sequences listed, approximately 35% are singletons. These data come from a study of vaccination and CD4 T cells after COVID-19. About the research overall: Two-dose vaccination with either BNT162b2 or mRNA-1273 was given to participants.

Treatment noted: approximately 9-day PBMC culture with coronavirus spike peptide pools or control peptides (ViraFEST assay). Gathering of the CD4+ T cells, from the unexposed donor, took place before the COVID-19 pandemic (2011-2018). ViraFEST enlarged antigen-specific T cell populations with peptide pools and afterwards sequenced TCRs. Per-well cultures of two million PBMCs received roughly 9.9 IU/ml IL-2 and around 10 ug/ml peptide pools. Cells permitting, SARS-CoV-2 S/N and four cold-coronavirus spikes were tested on unexposed-donor CD4+ T cells. Source material: CD4+ T cells from blood, cultured in vitro. The V gene is TRBV20-1, the J gene TRBJ1-5; possibly TRBD1 for D (6 bases). The sequence came from a human donor in good health. CDR3 in amino acids: CSAERGKGQPQHF. CDR3 in DNA: TGCAGTGCCGAGAGGGGGAAAGGGCAGCCCCAGCATTTT.